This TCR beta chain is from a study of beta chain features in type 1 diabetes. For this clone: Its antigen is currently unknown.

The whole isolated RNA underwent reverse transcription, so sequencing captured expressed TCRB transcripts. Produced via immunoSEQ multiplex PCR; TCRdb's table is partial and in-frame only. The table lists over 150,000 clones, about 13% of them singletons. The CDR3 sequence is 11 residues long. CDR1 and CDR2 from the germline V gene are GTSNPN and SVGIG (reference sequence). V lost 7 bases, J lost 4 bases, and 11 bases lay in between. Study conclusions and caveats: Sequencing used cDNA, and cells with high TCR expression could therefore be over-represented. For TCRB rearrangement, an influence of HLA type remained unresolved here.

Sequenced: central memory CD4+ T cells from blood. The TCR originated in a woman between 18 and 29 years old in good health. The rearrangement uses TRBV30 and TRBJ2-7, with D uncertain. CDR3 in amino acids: CASSDRYEQYF. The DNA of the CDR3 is TGTGCCTCTAGTGACCGATACGAGCAGTACTTC.